What follows are 22 T cell receptor beta chains derived from one specimen sequenced in a study of blood T cell repertoires in COVID-19. The protocol was immunoSEQ multiplex PCR, while the TCRdb copy is restricted to in-frame clones and leaves out a portion. The repertoire holds about 210,000 clones, with around 82% as singletons. Sequencing was carried out using peripheral blood. The receptors originated from a woman between 40 and 50 years old with acute or convalescent COVID-19.

The chain carries TRBV4-2 and TRBJ2-7, with 10 bases identical to TRBD2. Germline loops: CDR1 LGHNA, CDR2 YNFKEQ. There are 14 residues in the CDR3. After removal of 7 bases from V and 1 base from J, the junction contained 4 bases not matched to a gene. The CDR3 is CASKSGRASYEQYF. In DNA form, the CDR3 reads TGTGCCAGCAAGAGCGGGAGGGCTTCCTACGAGCAGTACTTC.

Details on this clone: The same CDR3 can be traced to other DNA sequences in this sample. The DNA of the CDR3 is TGTGCCAGCAGTTGGACAGGGAATCAGCCCCAGCATTTT. The encoded protein is CASSWTGNQPQHF. The chain is built from TRBV6-5 and TRBJ1-5; 8 bases line up with TRBD1. This CDR3 has 13 residues. Germline assignment: CDR1 MNHEY and CDR2 SVGAGI. Trimming cost V 4 bases and J 4 bases; bases outside gene matches: 0.

This chain uses TRBV15 with TRBJ2-7; weak D call: TRBD1 (5 bases). The CDR3 length is 15 residues. The V gene's germline CDR1 is LNHNV and CDR2 YYDKDF (reference sequence). V gave up 2 bases and J gave up 1 base, with 12 bases separating them. This CDR3 is CATSRSAGISYEQYF. The CDR3 bases are TGTGCCACCAGCAGAAGTGCAGGGATTTCCTACGAGCAGTACTTC. The variable domain in full, completed from reference TRBV15 and TRBJ2-7, reads DAMVIQNPRYQVTQFGKPVTLSCSQTLNHNVMYWYQQKSSQAPKLLFHYYDKDFNNEADTPDNFQSRRPNTSFCFLDIRSPGLGDTAMYLCATSRSAGISYEQYFGPGTRLTVT.

The chain joins TRBV10-3 to TRBJ1-2; D might be TRBD1 (5 bases). The CDR3 spans 20 residues. The germline CDR1 and CDR2 sequences are ENHRY and SYGVKD. Trimming pared 7 bases from V and 6 bases from J, leaving 36 bases between. CDR3 sequence: CAIKEIGKGLKEGRDDGYTF. CDR3 nucleotide sequence: TGTGCCATCAAGGAGATTGGTAAAGGCCTCAAAGAAGGGAGGGACGATGGCTACACCTTC.

The chain couples TRBV12-3 or TRBV12-4 to TRBJ1-2, with a possible D match to TRBD1 (5 bases). With 10 bases removed from V and 3 bases from J, the gap between germline ends came to 12 bases. The CDR3 totals 12 residues. CDR3 sequence (DNA): TGTGCCATCTTTCAAGGGGACTATGGCTACACCTTC. Protein sequence: CAIFQGDYGYTF.

The chain is built from TRBV10-2 and TRBJ1-5; D not certain. CDR3 length equals 13 residues. Germline V gives CDR1 WSHSY, CDR2 SAAADI. Between the trimmed V and J ends, which lost 5 bases and 5 bases, there was a span of 10 bases. The CDR3 DNA reads as TGCGCCAGCAGTACAGACGGGGATCAGCCCCAGCATTTT. It translates to CASSTDGDQPQHF.

This sequence joins TRBV20-1 and TRBJ2-2, with 15 bases fitting TRBD2. With V trimmed by 3 bases and J by 5 bases, 7 bases remained unmatched. The CDR3 is 17 residues long. Germline CDR1 DFQATT, CDR2 SNEGSKA (reference sequence). The CDR3 DNA reads TGCAGTGCTAGTGCGGGACTAGCGGGGGGTAGTACCGGGGAGCTGTTTTTT. It specifies CSASAGLAGGSTGELFF.

This chain connects TRBV6-5 to TRBJ1-1, with unresolved D. This CDR3 has 15 residues. Germline CDR1 and CDR2: MNHEY and SVGAGI. V was pared by 3 bases and J by 1 base, with 12 bases between. CDR3 in amino acids: CASSYRTLKNTEAFF. DNA of the CDR3: TGTGCCAGCAGTTATAGGACTCTTAAGAACACTGAAGCTTTCTTT.

This clone was picked up a small number of times. The CDR3: CASSYSRAGPQHF. In nucleotides, the CDR3 is TGTGCCAGCAGTTACTCGAGGGCTGGGCCCCAGCATTTT. V is TRBV6-5 and J is TRBJ1-5; D is uncertain. With 0 bases removed from V and 9 bases from J, the gap between germline ends came to 9 bases. This CDR3 is 13 amino acids long. The germline V gene encodes CDR1 MNHEY and CDR2 SVGAGI.

The chain has TRBV6-5 and TRBJ1-6; 9 bases fit TRBD1. Germline V gene sequence: CDR1 MNHEY, CDR2 SVGAGI. J was trimmed by 10 bases and V by 7 bases; bases with no gene match: 11. CDR3 length equals 15 residues. The CDR3 is CASIRWGQGGSPLHF. CDR3 bases: TGTGCCAGCATTCGTTGGGGACAGGGAGGGTCACCCCTCCACTTT.

This clone was found once. The rearrangement uses TRBV29-1 and TRBJ2-2; 9 nucleotides line up with TRBD1. The ends lost 7 bases at V and 6 bases at J; junction bases unmatched: 6. From germline, CDR1 is SQVTM and CDR2 ANQGSEA. The CDR3 extends over 13 amino acids. The CDR3, as DNA: TGCAGCGCCGACAGGGGGGACTCCGGGGAGCTGTTTTTT. Protein product: CSADRGDSGELFF.

CDR3 nucleotides: TGTGCCAGCAGCGTAGGGACAGGGTCGGTGCAGTACTTC. As protein: CASSVGTGSVQYF. The gene calls are TRBV7-2 and TRBJ2-7; 9 bases fit TRBD1. V trimming: 5 bases; J trimming: 9 bases; junction bases outside the gene matches: 8. CDR1 is SGHTA, CDR2 FQGNSA, per germline. This CDR3 contains 13 residues.

The CDR3 DNA sequence: TGCGCCAGCAGTCGGACAGGGGCTAACTATGGCTACACCTTC. Its protein is CASSRTGANYGYTF. V gene TRBV5-1 combines with J gene TRBJ1-2; 9 nucleotides match TRBD1. The CDR3 sequence is 14 residues long. After removal of 5 bases from V and 0 bases from J, the junction contained 2 bases not matched to a gene. Germline V CDR1 and CDR2: SGHRS, YFSETQ.

This sequence joins TRBV10-2 and TRBJ2-3, with 11 bases matching TRBD1. The CDR3 contains 16 residues. Per the germline V gene, CDR1 is WSHSY and CDR2 is SAAADI. Trimming at V came to 6 bases and at J to 1 base, leaving 6 bases not matched to a gene. CDR3 bases: TGCGCCAGCAGCCACGGACAGGGGGCAGGCACAGATACGCAGTATTTT. Its translation is CASSHGQGAGTDTQYF.

The table lists this clone with a count of one. The chain joins TRBV19 to TRBJ2-3, with 7 bases that match TRBD2. CDR3 length equals 16 residues. Losses at the gene ends were 7 bases for V and 1 base for J; bases not matched to a gene: 11. The germline gives CDR1 LNHDA, CDR2 SQIVND (reference sequence). The CDR3 protein is CASTAGDSLGTDTQYF. The CDR3 bases are TGTGCCAGTACCGCGGGGGACTCCTTAGGCACAGATACGCAGTATTTT.

The CDR3: CASSSSGTRSYEQYF. CDR3 nucleotides: TGCGCCAGCAGCTCAAGCGGGACTAGGTCCTACGAGCAGTACTTC. J is TRBJ2-7 and V is TRBV5-1; 8 nucleotides agree with TRBD2. The J segment lost 1 base and the V segment lost 3 bases, leaving 6 bases of the junction unmatched. In germline, CDR1 is SGHRS, CDR2 YFSETQ. The length of the CDR3 is 15 residues.

V gene TRBV30 combines with J gene TRBJ1-3, with D hard to call. Trimming left V 0 bases short and J 0 bases short, with 9 bases between. The CDR3 is 15 residues long. Germline V lookup: CDR1 GTSNPN, CDR2 SVGIG (reference sequence). The CDR3 coding sequence is TGTGCCTGGAGTGTCGCTTCCTACTCTGGAAACACCATATATTTT. This sequence encodes CAWSVASYSGNTIYF. The entire variable domain, with the rest obtained from reference TRBV30 and TRBJ1-3, is as follows: SQTIHQWPATLVQPVGSPLSLECTVEGTSNPNLYWYRQAAGRGLQLLFYSVGIGQISSEVPQNLSASRPQDRQFILSSKKLLLSDSGFYLCAWSVASYSGNTIYFGEGSWLTVV.

The V call is TRBV24-1, the J call TRBJ2-2; 8 positions agree with TRBD1. Germline V gene lookup returns CDR1 KGHDR and CDR2 SFDVKD. The CDR3 runs to 16 residues. The trim removed 2 bases at V and 6 bases at J, leaving 7 bases unmatched. This chain's CDR3 is CATSDSHRGQAGELFF. CDR3 in DNA: TGTGCCACCAGTGATTCCCACAGGGGACAGGCCGGGGAGCTGTTTTTT.

The table lists this clone with a count of one. The V and J genes are TRBV11-3 and TRBJ2-2, with 8 nucleotides matching TRBD1. V gave up 5 bases and J gave up 1 base; unmatched junction bases: 3. Germline CDR1 reads SGHNT; CDR2 reads YENEEA. The CDR3 contains 15 residues. The CDR3 DNA is TGTGCCAGCAGCGGGACAGGTTTGAACACCGGGGAGCTGTTTTTT. Protein product: CASSGTGLNTGELFF.

The chain recombines TRBV6-2 or TRBV6-3 with TRBJ2-3, with TRBD2 matching 9 bases. This CDR3 has 16 amino acids. Germline CDR1 is MNHEY and CDR2 is SVGEGT. Losses at the gene ends were 6 bases for V and 3 bases for J; bases not matched to a gene: 10. The CDR3 DNA reads TGTGCCAGCAGCCAGGGACTAGCTCGGTCTACAGATACGCAGTATTTT. Protein sequence: CASSQGLARSTDTQYF.

The V call is TRBV7-9, the J call TRBJ1-2, with D hard to call. V lost 3 bases and J 6 bases, leaving 14 bases between the germline ends. Germline V gene sequence: CDR1 SEHNR, CDR2 FQNEAQ (reference sequence). The CDR3 consists of 14 residues. CDR3 amino acids: CASSFPRDYDGYTF. The CDR3 DNA reads as TGTGCCAGCAGCTTCCCCCGAGACTACGATGGCTACACCTTC.

The genes are TRBV5-1 and TRBJ2-5; 9 nucleotides match TRBD2. The junction had 9 bases not matched to a gene; V was cut back by 1 base and J by 5 bases. CDR1 and CDR2 (germline): SGHRS, YFSETQ. This CDR3 has 16 amino acids. The CDR3 nucleotides read TGCGCCAGCAGCTTGATGGCGGGAGGGAAGGGGGAGACCCAGTACTTC. It translates to CASSLMAGGKGETQYF.